These 20 T cell receptor beta chains were sequenced from one sample in a study of PD-L1 blockade in urothelial cancer. This table comes from immunoSEQ multiplex PCR, and its TCRdb copy is limited to in-frame clones, with some not included. The sample contains tens of thousands of clones, 85% to 95% of which appear only once. Sequences were derived from PBMCs, sampled around atezolizumab (anti-PD-L1) treatment. All receptors come from a man aged 60 to 69 with urothelial cancer.

Of note for this clone: The same CDR3 can be traced to other DNA sequences in this sample. The chain combines TRBV2 with TRBJ1-2; D unclear. CDR1 is SNHLY, CDR2 FYNNEI, per germline. V was cut by 0 bases and J by 4 bases, with 6 bases left in between. The CDR3 is 13 amino acids. The CDR3 DNA reads TGTGCCAGCAGTGAAGCAGGGAGCTATGGCTACACCTTC. Translation gives CASSEAGSYGYTF.

The CDR3 here is CASSVDQGALVTGNTIYF. The CDR3 bases are TGTGCCAGCAGCGTAGATCAGGGGGCATTGGTTACTGGAAACACCATATATTTT. J is TRBJ1-3 and V is TRBV9; 8 bases agree with TRBD1. V lost 0 bases and J lost 2; bases outside the gene matches: 10. Germline assignment: CDR1 SGDLS and CDR2 YYNGEE. The CDR3 extends over 18 amino acids. The whole variable domain, filled in from reference TRBV9 and TRBJ1-3, reads DSGVTQTPKHLITATGQRVTLRCSPRSGDLSVYWYQQSLDQGLQFLIQYYNGEERAKGNILERFSAQQFPDLHSELNLSSLELGDSALYFCASSVDQGALVTGNTIYFGEGSWLTVV.

CDR3 coding DNA: TGTGCCATCAAGCCAGGAGGGGTAATCTATGGCTACACCTTC. This gives the protein CAIKPGGVIYGYTF. The J gene is TRBJ1-2, the V gene TRBV10-3; tentative D call: TRBD1 (5 bases). The germline V and J ends were trimmed by 7 bases and 4 bases, with 16 bases remaining between them. CDR3 length: 14 residues. The germline CDR1 and CDR2 sequences are ENHRY and SYGVKD.

V usage is TRBV4-3 and J usage is TRBJ1-2; D gene ambiguous. Trimming pared 1 base from V and 4 bases from J, leaving 10 bases between. Germline CDR1 reads LGHNA; CDR2 reads YSLEER. The CDR3 has 14 amino acids. In DNA, the CDR3 is TGCGCCAGCAGCCAAGCTGACGGCGGCTATGGCTACACCTTC. It translates to CASSQADGGYGYTF.

The V call is TRBV4-1, the J call TRBJ2-1; TRBD2 aligns across 11 bases. This CDR3 spans 19 amino acids. Germline trimming cut 5 bases from V and 5 bases from J; bases unmatched to any gene: 17. CDR1 is MGHRA and CDR2 is YSYEKL in the germline V gene. Here the CDR3 DNA reads TGCGCCAGCAGCAAACCGGGACTAGCGGACTCCAACCGAAACAATGAGCAGTTCTTC. This sequence encodes CASSKPGLADSNRNNEQFF.

This chain joins TRBV28 and TRBJ2-3; tentatively, D is TRBD2 (6 bases). The CDR3 consists of 13 residues. V was cut by 4 bases and J by 5 bases, with 10 bases left in between. Germline loops: CDR1 MDHEN, CDR2 SYDVKM. The CDR3 spells CASSSAAGDTQYF. The CDR3 nucleotides read TGTGCCAGCAGTTCGGCAGCGGGAGATACGCAGTATTTT.

The V and J genes are TRBV15 and TRBJ2-7, with 7 bases matching TRBD1. Germline V gene lookup returns CDR1 LNHNV and CDR2 YYDKDF (reference sequence). The CDR3 has 14 residues. J lost 6 bases, V lost 0 bases, and 5 bases had no gene match. CDR3 nucleotide sequence: TGTGCCACCAGCAGAGATCGACAGGGAATCGAGCAGTACTTC. Amino acids: CATSRDRQGIEQYF.

The chain carries TRBV9 and TRBJ2-7, with 9 bases aligning to TRBD1. The ends lost 4 bases at V and 1 base at J; junction bases unmatched: 9. The CDR3 totals 16 residues. CDR1 is SGDLS and CDR2 is YYNGEE in the germline V gene. CDR3 region: CASSRGSGTGSYEQYF. CDR3 DNA sequence: TGTGCCAGCAGCCGGGGGTCGGGGACAGGGTCCTACGAGCAGTACTTC. The full variable domain, rest sourced from reference TRBV9 and TRBJ2-7, is DSGVTQTPKHLITATGQRVTLRCSPRSGDLSVYWYQQSLDQGLQFLIQYYNGEERAKGNILERFSAQQFPDLHSELNLSSLELGDSALYFCASSRGSGTGSYEQYFGPGTRLTVT.

J is TRBJ2-1 and V is TRBV18; 8 bases match TRBD2. CDR1 is KGHSH and CDR2 is LQKENI in the germline V gene. The CDR3 length is 14 residues. Trimming at V came to 8 bases and at J to 2 bases, leaving 5 bases not matched to a gene. The CDR3 protein is CASGPGGTYNEQFF. CDR3 nucleotides: TGTGCCAGCGGCCCGGGGGGGACCTACAATGAGCAGTTCTTC. Combining the CDR3 with reference TRBV18 and TRBJ2-1 gives the whole variable domain NAGVMQNPRHLVRRRGQEARLRCSPMKGHSHVYWYRQLPEEGLKFMVYLQKENIIDESGMPKERFSAEFPKEGPSILRIQQVVRGDSAAYFCASGPGGTYNEQFFGPGTRLTVL.

This clone was observed once. The chain combines TRBV5-6 with TRBJ2-7; 7 nucleotides line up with TRBD1. After removal of 2 bases from V and 1 base from J, the junction contained 6 bases not matched to a gene. The CDR3 extends over 15 amino acids. Looked up from germline, CDR1 is SGHDT and CDR2 is YYEEEE. CDR3 in DNA: TGTGCCAGCAGCTTTCCGGGACAGCGATCCTACGAGCAGTACTTC. Translated: CASSFPGQRSYEQYF.

CDR3 sequence: CASSTGRDNIQYF. In DNA, the CDR3 is TGTGCCAGCAGCACCGGTCGAGATAACATTCAGTACTTC. V usage is TRBV5-4 and J usage is TRBJ2-4; the D is unclear. The germline gives CDR1 SGHNT, CDR2 YYREEE (reference sequence). V was trimmed by 4 bases and J by 7 bases, leaving 12 bases between them. This CDR3 has 13 amino acids.

J is TRBJ1-3 and V is TRBV5-1; D might be TRBD1 (5 bases). Germline values: CDR1 SGHRS, CDR2 YFSETQ. CDR3 length: 15 amino acids. Trimming cost V 0 bases and J 3 bases, with 10 bases left between them. CDR3 amino acids: CASSLATGGGNTIYF. DNA of the CDR3: TGCGCCAGCAGCTTGGCCACGGGGGGTGGAAACACCATATATTTT.

The CDR3 here is CASSQKQGPPNIQYF. Written as DNA, the CDR3 is TGTGCCAGCTCACAAAAACAGGGACCCCCAAACATTCAGTACTTC. The J gene is TRBJ2-4, the V gene TRBV18, with D possibly being TRBD1 (6 bases). CDR1 is KGHSH and CDR2 is LQKENI in the germline V gene. The CDR3 runs to 15 residues. Trimming pared 4 bases from V and 6 bases from J, leaving 16 bases between.

The chain recombines TRBV27 with TRBJ2-5, with D perhaps TRBD2 (6 bases). The CDR3 length is 16 residues. The V gene lost 2 bases and the J gene lost 5 bases, with 18 bases spanning the gap. Germline CDR1 is MNHEY and CDR2 is SMNVEV (reference sequence). The CDR3 region has the DNA TGTGCCAGCAGTTTAATGGGACTGGTGGGTGGGGAGACCCAGTACTTC. As protein: CASSLMGLVGGETQYF.

The chain joins TRBV7-2 to TRBJ1-2, with 8 bases identical to TRBD1. After removal of 5 bases from V and 3 bases from J, the junction contained 14 bases not matched to a gene. Per germline, CDR1 SGHTA and CDR2 FQGNSA. The CDR3 has 17 residues. In DNA form, the CDR3 reads TGTGCCAGCAGCCCAAAGGGGCGTGGACAGGGTGACTATGGCTACACCTTC. Amino acid sequence: CASSPKGRGQGDYGYTF.

In its sample, this clone was seen a few times. The chain employs TRBV7-6 and TRBJ1-1, with D unclear. The CDR3 extends over 14 amino acids. V gave up 7 bases and J gave up 4 bases, with 16 bases separating them. The V gene's germline CDR1 is SGHVS and CDR2 FNYEAQ. The DNA of the CDR3 is TGTGCCAGCAACCCTGGGGAGCTGACCACTGAAGCTTTCTTT. This sequence encodes CASNPGELTTEAFF. The complete variable domain, with remaining parts taken from reference TRBV7-6 and TRBJ1-1, reads GAGVSQSPRYKVTKRGQDVALRCDPISGHVSLYWYRQALGQGPEFLTYFNYEAQQDKSGLPNDRFSAERPEGSISTLTIQRTEQRDSAMYRCASNPGELTTEAFFGQGTRLTVV.

This sequence joins TRBV30 and TRBJ1-2, with D uncertain. The length of the CDR3 is 15 residues. The V and J ends lost 3 bases and 5 bases respectively, with 19 bases between them. Germline loops: CDR1 GTSNPN, CDR2 SVGIG (reference sequence). CDR3 in amino acids: CAWSAAGVVDYGYTF. The DNA for the CDR3 is TGTGCCTGGAGCGCCGCCGGGGTGGTAGATTATGGCTACACCTTC.

This chain joins TRBV18 and TRBJ1-2; D not resolved. The germline V gene has CDR1 KGHSH and CDR2 LQKENI. The CDR3 is 14 amino acids. V lost 3 bases to trimming and J lost 3 bases, with 11 bases between them. The CDR3: CASSPTSGDYGYTF. The CDR3 nucleotides read TGTGCCAGCTCACCTACCTCGGGTGACTATGGCTACACCTTC.

The chain combines TRBV27 with TRBJ2-3; the match to TRBD2 covers 10 bases. Germline V lookup: CDR1 MNHEY, CDR2 SMNVEV (reference sequence). The CDR3 length is 16 residues. Losses at the gene ends were 6 bases for V and 2 bases for J; bases not matched to a gene: 8. The CDR3 region has the DNA TGTGCCAGCAGCCGGGGACTAGCGCCCCTCACAGATACGCAGTATTTT. Encoded protein: CASSRGLAPLTDTQYF.

The chain carries TRBV28 and TRBJ2-5; D ambiguous. Trimming pared 3 bases from V and 5 bases from J, leaving 7 bases between. The CDR3 is 12 residues long. The germline V gene has CDR1 MDHEN and CDR2 SYDVKM. CDR3 protein: CASSLWAETQYF. DNA of the CDR3: TGTGCCAGCAGTTTGTGGGCGGAGACCCAGTACTTC.